Below, one TCR beta chain is given with its context. The data belong to a study of blood T cell repertoires in COVID-19. Whole-study context: Acute and convalescent COVID-19 samples came from the United States, Italy and Spain. In each case, the material was cDNA or gDNA derived from T cells, B-cell-depleted T cells, or PBMCs.

As processed by the authors: Using reference gene primer amplification, nucleated cell counts were estimated. Profiled with immunoSEQ multiplex PCR; TCRdb holds only in-frame clones, not every one. V and J calls and clone size are copied from that table; D and trimming were computed from the DNA. The sample yields more than 250,000 clones, around 86% seen once. Germline-derived CDR1 and CDR2 are KGHDR and SFDVKD. Trimming cost V 4 bases and J 3 bases, with 6 bases left between them. The CDR3 runs 12 residues. The V and J genes are TRBV24-1 and TRBJ2-7; D possibly corresponds to TRBD2 (5 bases). The specimen sequenced was peripheral blood. The clonotype originates from a woman in her twenties or thirties who had recovered from COVID-19. In DNA form, the CDR3 reads TGTGCCACCAGTGACGCGGGCTACGAGCAGTACTTC. It yields the protein CATSDAGYEQYF.